This T cell receptor (beta chain) was found in a study of vaccination and CD4 T cells after COVID-19. Study findings and constraints: Only after vaccination were a median about 90% of convalescents' reactive clones seen.

The V gene's germline CDR1 is SGHAT and CDR2 FQNNGV. This CDR3 is 15 amino acids long. About this clonotype itself: Its target is not known. The junction shows a germline mismatch at one end, possibly a read error.

Treatment reported: approximately nine-day PBMC culture with coronavirus spike peptide pools or control peptides (ViraFEST assay). Positive PCR dates ranged from March to December 2020; these dates predated US Alpha, Beta and Delta variants. At the Johns Hopkins FTIC core, DNA taken from cultured CD4+ T cells was sequenced by way of the Oncomine TCR Beta short-read assay. The template was genomic DNA from cultured CD4+ T cells. TCRdb independently ran MiXCR on the PCR reads; one entry per CDR3 protein. This table holds about 8,300 distinct CDR3 sequences, about 65% found once. The sequence was collected from a human donor who had recovered from COVID-19. The chain combines TRBV11-2 with TRBJ2-3; TRBD2 matches at 7 bases. The specimen sequenced was CD4+ T cells from blood, cultured in vitro. The CDR3 loop is CASSPNAGEFDTQYF. The CDR3 region has the DNA TGTGCCAGCAGCCCTAACGCGGGAGAGTTCGATACGCAATATTTT. The entire variable domain, with the rest obtained from reference TRBV11-2 and TRBJ2-3, is as follows: EAGVAQSPRYKIIEKRQSVAFWCNPISGHATLYWYQQILGQGPKLLIQFQNNGVVDDSQLPKDRFSAERLKGVDSTLKIQPAKLEDSAVYLCASSPNAGEFDTQYFGPGTRLTVL.